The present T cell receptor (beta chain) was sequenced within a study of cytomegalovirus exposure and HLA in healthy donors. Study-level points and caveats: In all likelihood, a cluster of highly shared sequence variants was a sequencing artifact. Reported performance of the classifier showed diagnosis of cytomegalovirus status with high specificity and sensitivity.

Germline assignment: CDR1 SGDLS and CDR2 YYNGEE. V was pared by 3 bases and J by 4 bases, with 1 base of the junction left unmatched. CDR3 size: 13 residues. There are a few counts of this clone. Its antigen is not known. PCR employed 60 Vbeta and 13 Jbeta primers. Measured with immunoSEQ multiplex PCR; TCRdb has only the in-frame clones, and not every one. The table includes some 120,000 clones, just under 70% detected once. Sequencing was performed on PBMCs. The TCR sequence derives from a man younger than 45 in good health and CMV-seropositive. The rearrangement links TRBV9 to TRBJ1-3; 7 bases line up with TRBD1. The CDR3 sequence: CASSATGGNTIYF. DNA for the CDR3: TGTGCCAGCAGCGCGACAGGGGGAAACACCATATATTTT.